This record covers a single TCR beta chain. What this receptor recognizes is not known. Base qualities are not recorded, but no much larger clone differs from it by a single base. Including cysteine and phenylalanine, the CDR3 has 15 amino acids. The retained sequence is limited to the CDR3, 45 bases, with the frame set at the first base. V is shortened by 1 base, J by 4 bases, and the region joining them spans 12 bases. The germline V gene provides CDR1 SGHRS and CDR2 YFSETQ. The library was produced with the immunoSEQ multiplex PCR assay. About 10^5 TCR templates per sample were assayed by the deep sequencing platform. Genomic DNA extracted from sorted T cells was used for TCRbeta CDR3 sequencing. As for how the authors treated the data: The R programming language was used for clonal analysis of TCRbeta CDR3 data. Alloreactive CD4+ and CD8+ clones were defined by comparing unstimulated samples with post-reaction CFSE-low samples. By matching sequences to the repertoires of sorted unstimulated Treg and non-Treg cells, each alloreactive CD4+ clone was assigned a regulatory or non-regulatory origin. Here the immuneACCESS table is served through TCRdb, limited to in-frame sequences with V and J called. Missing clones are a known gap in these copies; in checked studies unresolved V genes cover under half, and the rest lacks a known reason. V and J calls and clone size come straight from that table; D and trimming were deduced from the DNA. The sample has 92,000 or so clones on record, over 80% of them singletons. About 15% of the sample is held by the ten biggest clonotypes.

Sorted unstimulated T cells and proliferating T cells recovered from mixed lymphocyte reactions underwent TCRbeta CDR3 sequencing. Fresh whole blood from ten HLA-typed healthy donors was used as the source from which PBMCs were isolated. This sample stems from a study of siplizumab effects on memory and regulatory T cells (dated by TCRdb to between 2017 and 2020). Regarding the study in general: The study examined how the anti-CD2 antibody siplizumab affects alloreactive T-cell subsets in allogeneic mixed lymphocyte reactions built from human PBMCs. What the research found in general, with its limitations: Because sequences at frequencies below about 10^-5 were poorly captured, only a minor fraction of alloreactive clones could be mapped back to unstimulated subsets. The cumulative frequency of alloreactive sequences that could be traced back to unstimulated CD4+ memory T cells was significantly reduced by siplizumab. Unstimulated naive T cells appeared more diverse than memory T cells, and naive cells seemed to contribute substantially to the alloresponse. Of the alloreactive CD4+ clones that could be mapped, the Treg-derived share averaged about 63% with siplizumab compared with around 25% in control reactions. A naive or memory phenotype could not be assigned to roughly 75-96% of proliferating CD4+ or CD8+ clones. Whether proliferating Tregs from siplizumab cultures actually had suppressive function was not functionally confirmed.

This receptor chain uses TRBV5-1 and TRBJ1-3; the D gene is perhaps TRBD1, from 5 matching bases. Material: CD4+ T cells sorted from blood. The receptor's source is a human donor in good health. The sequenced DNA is TGCGCCAGCAGCTTGATCGCAGGGAGCGGAAACACCATATATTTT. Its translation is CASSLIAGSGNTIYF.